This TCR beta chain was found in a study of a mutant IDH1 vaccine in newly diagnosed glioma. Across the study: Patients got radiotherapy, temozolomide, or both beforehand, and most got both.

Stated time point: week 35, safety follow-up. Every vaccine dose comprised 300 ug of mutant IDH1 20-mer peptide plus topical imiquimod. Details on this clone: Antigen specificity is unknown.

Here immunoSEQ multiplex PCR was the method, and the copy in TCRdb shows in-frame clones only, minus some. The sample lists tens of thousands of clones; less than 80% were seen once. V was trimmed by 3 bases and J by 0 bases, leaving 9 bases between them. Germline assignment: CDR1 SGHDN and CDR2 FVKESK. CDR3 length equals 15 residues. The sample here was PBMCs, taken from a glioma patient whose treatment included an IDH1 peptide vaccine. The J gene is TRBJ1-3, the V gene TRBV14; no firm D call. The clonotype originates from a man between 35 and 55 years old with glioma. The CDR3: CASSHRTVSGNTIYF. The DNA of the CDR3 is TGTGCCAGCAGCCATAGGACGGTCTCTGGAAACACCATATATTTT.